One sample yielded the 2 T cell receptor beta chains listed below, sequenced in a study of blood T cell repertoires in COVID-19. Measured with immunoSEQ multiplex PCR; TCRdb has only the in-frame clones, and not every one. Of about 73,000 clones in the sample, roughly nine tenths were seen once. Sequenced material: peripheral blood. These receptors originate from a man older than 75 with acute or convalescent COVID-19.

The chain employs TRBV3-1 (or the pseudogene TRBV3-2) and TRBJ2-3; D perhaps matches TRBD1 (5 bases). Trimming took off 4 bases at V and 8 bases at J, with 16 bases between the two ends. This CDR3 has 14 residues. Germline CDR1 is LGHDT and CDR2 is YNNKEL (reference sequence). This chain's CDR3 is CASSRQGISATQYF. CDR3 nucleotides: TGTGCCAGCAGCCGTCAGGGAATATCCGCTACGCAGTATTTT.

V and J are TRBV5-1 and TRBJ1-2; perhaps TRBD1 as D (6 bases). The CDR3 consists of 15 residues. Trimming pared 4 bases from V and 0 bases from J, leaving 13 bases between. Germline CDR1 SGHRS, CDR2 YFSETQ. CDR3 residues: CASSPGQSPNYGYTF. The CDR3 DNA reads TGCGCCAGCAGCCCCGGACAGTCCCCTAACTATGGCTACACCTTC.